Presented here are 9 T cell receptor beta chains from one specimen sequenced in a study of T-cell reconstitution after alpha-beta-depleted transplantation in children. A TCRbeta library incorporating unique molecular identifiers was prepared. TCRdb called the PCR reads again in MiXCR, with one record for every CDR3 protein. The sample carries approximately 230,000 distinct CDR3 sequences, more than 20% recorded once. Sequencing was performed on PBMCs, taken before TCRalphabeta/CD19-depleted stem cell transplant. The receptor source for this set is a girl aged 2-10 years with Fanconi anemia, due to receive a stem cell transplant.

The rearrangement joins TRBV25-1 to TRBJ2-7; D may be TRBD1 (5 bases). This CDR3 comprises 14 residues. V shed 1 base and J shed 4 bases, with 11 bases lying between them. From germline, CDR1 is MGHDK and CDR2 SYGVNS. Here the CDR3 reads CASSEFTGLYEQYF. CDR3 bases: TGTGCCAGCAGTGAATTTACAGGCCTTTACGAGCAGTACTTC.

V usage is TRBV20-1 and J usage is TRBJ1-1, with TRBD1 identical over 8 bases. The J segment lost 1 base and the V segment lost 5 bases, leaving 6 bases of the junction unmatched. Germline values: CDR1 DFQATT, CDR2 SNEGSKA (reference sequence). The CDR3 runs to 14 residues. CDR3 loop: CSAPRTGTNTEAFF. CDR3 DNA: TGCAGTGCTCCCCGGACAGGGACGAACACTGAAGCTTTCTTT.

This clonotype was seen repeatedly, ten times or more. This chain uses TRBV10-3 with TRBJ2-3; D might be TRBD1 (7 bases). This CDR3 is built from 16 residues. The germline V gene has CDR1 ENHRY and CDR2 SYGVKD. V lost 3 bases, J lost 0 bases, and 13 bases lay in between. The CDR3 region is CAISDRRGHSTDTQYF. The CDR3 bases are TGTGCCATCAGTGACCGGAGGGGGCACAGCACAGATACGCAGTATTTT.

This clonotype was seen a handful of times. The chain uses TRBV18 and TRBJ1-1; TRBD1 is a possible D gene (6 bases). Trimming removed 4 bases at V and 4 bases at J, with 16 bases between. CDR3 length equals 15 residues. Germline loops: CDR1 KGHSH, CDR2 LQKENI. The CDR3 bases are TGTGCCAGCTCACGGACGGGGGGGCGGGTCACTGAAGCTTTCTTT. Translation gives CASSRTGGRVTEAFF. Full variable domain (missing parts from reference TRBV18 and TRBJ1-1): NAGVMQNPRHLVRRRGQEARLRCSPMKGHSHVYWYRQLPEEGLKFMVYLQKENIIDESGMPKERFSAEFPKEGPSILRIQQVVRGDSAAYFCASSRTGGRVTEAFFGQGTRLTVV.

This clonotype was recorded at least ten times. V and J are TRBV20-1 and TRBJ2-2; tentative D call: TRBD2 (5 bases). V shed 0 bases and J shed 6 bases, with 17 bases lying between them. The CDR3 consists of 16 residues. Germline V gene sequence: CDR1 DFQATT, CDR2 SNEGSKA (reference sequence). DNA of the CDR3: TGCAGTGCTAGAGATCGGCGAGGAGGTTTACCCGGGGAGCTGTTTTTT. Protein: CSARDRRGGLPGELFF.

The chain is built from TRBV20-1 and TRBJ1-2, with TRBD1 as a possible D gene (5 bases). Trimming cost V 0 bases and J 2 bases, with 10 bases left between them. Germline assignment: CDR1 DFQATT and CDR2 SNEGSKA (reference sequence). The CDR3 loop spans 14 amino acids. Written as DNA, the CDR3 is TGCAGTGCTAGAGAGGGGGAAGGGAACTATGGCTACACCTTC. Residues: CSAREGEGNYGYTF.

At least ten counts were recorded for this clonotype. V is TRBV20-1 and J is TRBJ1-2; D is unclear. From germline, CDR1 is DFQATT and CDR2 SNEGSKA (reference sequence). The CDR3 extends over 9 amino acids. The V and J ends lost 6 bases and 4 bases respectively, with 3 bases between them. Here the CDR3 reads CSASYGYTF. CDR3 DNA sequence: TGCAGTGCATCCTATGGCTACACCTTC.

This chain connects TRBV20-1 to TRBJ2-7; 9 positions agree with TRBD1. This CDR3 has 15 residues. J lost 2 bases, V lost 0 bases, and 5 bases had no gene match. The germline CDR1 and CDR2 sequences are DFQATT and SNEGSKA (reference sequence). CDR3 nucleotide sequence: TGCAGTGCTAGAGATAGGGACAGGGTCCCCTACGAGCAGTACTTC. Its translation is CSARDRDRVPYEQYF.

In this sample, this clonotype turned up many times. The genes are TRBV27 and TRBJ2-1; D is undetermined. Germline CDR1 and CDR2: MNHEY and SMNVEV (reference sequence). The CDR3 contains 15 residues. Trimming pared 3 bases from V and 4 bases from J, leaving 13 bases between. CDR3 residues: CASSFGDAAYNEQFF. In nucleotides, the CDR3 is TGTGCCAGCAGTTTTGGAGACGCGGCGTACAATGAGCAGTTCTTC.